Listed here are 32 T cell receptor beta chains from one sample, sequenced in a study of blood T cells in healthy people across ages. Sample-barcoded 5' priming and a J-beta primer mix drove a second PCR of 7 to 11 cycles. MiXCR was run by TCRdb on the 5' RACE reads, yielding one entry per CDR3 protein. The sample lists fewer than 1 million distinct CDR3 sequences, more than 40% occurring once. The sample taken for sequencing was blood. The receptors here all came from a man aged 55 to 69 in good health.

This chain links TRBV5-1 with TRBJ1-1, with TRBD1 as a possible D gene (5 bases). Trimming stripped 0 bases from V and 5 bases from J, with 17 bases between. Germline V gene lookup returns CDR1 SGHRS and CDR2 YFSETQ. The CDR3 covers 16 residues. The CDR3 region has the DNA TGCGCCAGCAGCTTGGCGCGGGGGGGAGAGGGGACTGAAGCTTTCTTT. Encoded protein: CASSLARGGEGTEAFF.

The V call is TRBV6-1, the J call TRBJ2-5; possibly TRBD1 for D (5 bases). Trimming took off 1 base at V and 1 base at J, with 10 bases between the two ends. Germline CDR1 reads MNHNS; CDR2 reads SASEGT. CDR3 length: 15 residues. The CDR3 spells CASSEGWGLQETQYF. The CDR3 DNA sequence: TGTGCCAGCAGTGAAGGGTGGGGCCTCCAAGAGACCCAGTACTTC.

The chain recombines TRBV25-1 with TRBJ2-3; tentatively, D is TRBD1 (6 bases). The CDR3 consists of 16 residues. V lost 4 bases, J lost 2 bases, and 16 bases lay in between. In germline, CDR1 is MGHDK, CDR2 SYGVNS. In DNA form, the CDR3 reads TGTGCCAGCAGTGCGAGTCCGGGACATGACACAGATACGCAGTATTTT. The encoded protein is CASSASPGHDTDTQYF.

Regarding this clonotype: One base away lies a much larger clone, so this may be a sequencing read error. This chain joins TRBV10-3 and TRBJ2-7; D perhaps matches TRBD2 (5 bases). This CDR3 region has 14 residues. Germline lookup yields CDR1 ENHRY and CDR2 SYGVKD. The CDR3 nucleotides are TGTGCCGTCAGTGAAGAGGGTGGCTCCTACGAGCAGTACTTC. Its translation: CAVSEEGGSYEQYF.

There are a few counts of this clonotype. V gene TRBV20-1 combines with J gene TRBJ2-7; tentatively, D is TRBD2 (6 bases). The CDR3 is 15 residues long. Germline V CDR1 and CDR2: DFQATT, SNEGSKA (reference sequence). V gave up 0 bases and J gave up 2 bases, with 14 bases separating them. CDR3 amino acids: CSARDPSEGTYEQYF. In DNA, the CDR3 is TGCAGTGCTAGAGATCCCTCGGAGGGAACCTACGAGCAGTACTTC.

The rearrangement links TRBV5-1 to TRBJ2-1, with D maybe TRBD2 (6 bases). The CDR3 consists of 16 residues. V dropped 2 bases and J dropped 2 bases, with 14 bases sitting between them. The V gene's germline CDR1 is SGHRS and CDR2 YFSETQ. DNA for the CDR3: TGCGCCAGCAGCTTAGGAGGGACCAGCCCCTACAATGAGCAGTTCTTC. This codes for CASSLGGTSPYNEQFF. The full variable domain, with the rest looked up from reference TRBV5-1 and TRBJ2-1, is KAGVTQTPRYLIKTRGQQVTLSCSPISGHRSVSWYQQTPGQGLQFLFEYFSETQRNKGNFPGRFSGRQFSNSRSEMNVSTLELGDSALYLCASSLGGTSPYNEQFFGPGTRLTVL.

The rearrangement links TRBV5-1 to TRBJ2-6; 10 nucleotides agree with TRBD1. Germline V gene sequence: CDR1 SGHRS, CDR2 YFSETQ. V lost 0 bases, J lost 0 bases, and 3 bases stayed unmatched. This CDR3 has 18 residues. The CDR3 DNA reads as TGCGCCAGCAGCTTGGGACAGGGGGCACTCTCTGGGGCCAACGTCCTGACTTTC. It translates to CASSLGQGALSGANVLTF.

This clonotype was observed a few times. The chain joins TRBV4-3 to TRBJ2-2; 10 bases align to TRBD2. This CDR3 has 16 residues. Germline V gene sequence: CDR1 LGHNA, CDR2 YSLEER. The J segment lost 5 bases and the V segment lost 1 base, leaving 4 bases of the junction unmatched. CDR3 sequence reads: CASSQGAGGQTGELFF. CDR3 coding DNA: TGCGCCAGCAGCCAAGGAGCGGGGGGGCAAACCGGGGAGCTGTTTTTT.

This chain links TRBV5-6 with TRBJ1-2; D perhaps matches TRBD1 (6 bases). The CDR3 length is 16 residues. Germline values: CDR1 SGHDT, CDR2 YYEEEE. The V end was cut by 3 bases, the J end by 5 bases, with 20 bases between. The chain's CDR3 is CASSWIAGGRGYGYTF. For the CDR3, the DNA is TGTGCCAGCAGCTGGATCGCGGGGGGGCGCGGGTATGGCTACACCTTC. Full variable domain (missing parts from reference TRBV5-6 and TRBJ1-2): DAGVTQSPTHLIKTRGQQVTLRCSPKSGHDTVSWYQQALGQGPQFIFQYYEEEERQRGNFPDRFSGHQFPNYSSELNVNALLLGDSALYLCASSWIAGGRGYGYTFGSGTRLTVV.

This chain connects TRBV7-2 to TRBJ2-4; 11 nucleotides match TRBD1. V lost 5 bases, J lost 6 bases, and 3 bases stayed unmatched. This CDR3 region has 14 residues. Germline-derived CDR1 and CDR2 are SGHTA and FQGNSA. The CDR3 nucleotides are TGTGCCAGCAGCGGACAGGGGGCCGGAAACATTCAGTACTTC. Translated: CASSGQGAGNIQYF.

This rearrangement joins TRBV25-1 to TRBJ2-5; 12 nucleotides match TRBD1. The CDR3 covers 17 residues. Per germline, CDR1 MGHDK and CDR2 SYGVNS. With 6 bases clipped from V and 5 bases from J, the junction kept 13 bases outside the gene matches. This CDR3 is CASSPLPGQGAGETQYF. The CDR3 DNA reads as TGTGCCAGCAGCCCGCTCCCGGGACAGGGGGCGGGTGAGACCCAGTACTTC.

The chain links TRBV20-1 to TRBJ1-5; D possibly corresponds to TRBD1 (5 bases). The CDR3 totals 15 residues. Germline V gene data show CDR1 as DFQATT and CDR2 as SNEGSKA (reference sequence). V was clipped by 1 base and J by 2 bases, with 12 bases between them. In DNA, the CDR3 is TGCAGTGCTAGAGTTTCGGTCAGGGGCAATCAGCCCCAGCATTTT. This translates into CSARVSVRGNQPQHF.

Regarding this clonotype: The junction departs from germline at one end; a sequencing error may be responsible. This chain joins TRBV11-1 and TRBJ2-1, with D possibly being TRBD2 (6 bases). Germline V gene data show CDR1 as SGHAT and CDR2 as FQDESV (reference sequence). The CDR3 consists of 16 residues. DNA for the CDR3: TGTGCCATCAGCTCCGCCCCGGGATATCGGGGGAATGAGCAGTTCTTC. It codes for CAISSAPGYRGNEQFF.

The genes are TRBV7-2 and TRBJ2-3, with 8 bases identical to TRBD2. Germline V CDR1 and CDR2: SGHTA, FQGNSA. V shed 3 bases, J shed 3 bases, and the junction held 8 bases outside the gene matches. There are 16 residues in the CDR3. The CDR3 bases are TGTGCCAGCAGCTTGGTCGGTAGCGGGGCGACAGATACGCAGTATTTT. Amino acids: CASSLVGSGATDTQYF.

This clonotype was recorded a few times. In DNA, the CDR3 is TGTGCCAGCAGCTTAGCCGGGACTAGCGGGGGACCTCAGTCGGCTACGCAGTATTTT. Protein product: CASSLAGTSGGPQSATQYF. The rearrangement joins TRBV7-2 to TRBJ2-3; 14 nucleotides align to TRBD2. V lost 0 bases and J lost 8; bases outside the gene matches: 13. The germline V gene has CDR1 SGHTA and CDR2 FQGNSA. CDR3 length equals 19 residues.

Ten or more counts support this clonotype. The rearrangement links TRBV7-2 to TRBJ2-3, with D possibly TRBD2 on 6 matching bases. V gave up 1 base and J gave up 4 bases, with 12 bases separating them. This CDR3 contains 15 residues. Per germline, CDR1 SGHTA and CDR2 FQGNSA. Written as DNA, the CDR3 is TGTGCCAGCAGCTTAGATCGGGGGAAGGCAGATACGCAGTATTTT. Its translation: CASSLDRGKADTQYF. The full variable domain, its missing parts supplied by reference TRBV7-2 and TRBJ2-3, is GAGVSQSPSNKVTEKGKDVELRCDPISGHTALYWYRQSLGQGLEFLIYFQGNSAPDKSGLPSDRFSAERTGGSVSTLTIQRTQQEDSAVYLCASSLDRGKADTQYFGPGTRLTVL.

The V call is TRBV7-9, the J call TRBJ1-4; TRBD1 is a possible D gene (5 bases). This CDR3 region has 14 residues. The V end was cut by 1 base, the J end by 5 bases, with 8 bases between. Germline CDR1 reads SEHNR; CDR2 reads FQNEAQ (reference sequence). In DNA, the CDR3 is TGTGCCAGCAGCTTAGGACAGATAAATGAAAAACTGTTTTTT. The encoded protein is CASSLGQINEKLFF.

J is TRBJ2-7 and V is TRBV7-9; 8 bases line up with TRBD1. Per germline, CDR1 SEHNR and CDR2 FQNEAQ (reference sequence). The CDR3 runs to 14 residues. J gave up 7 bases and V 1 base, and 6 bases lay outside the gene matches. CDR3 loop: CASSLGQGNGEQYF. The CDR3 region has the DNA TGTGCCAGCAGCTTAGGACAGGGGAATGGTGAGCAGTACTTC.

This clonotype was found a few times. In DNA, the CDR3 is TGTGCCAGCAGCTTGGAGGGGGGGCTGTTGTATGAGCAGTTCTTC. Protein sequence: CASSLEGGLLYEQFF. The gene calls are TRBV7-2 and TRBJ2-1; D may be TRBD2 (7 bases). The V end was cut by 3 bases, the J end by 8 bases, with 17 bases between. The CDR3 loop spans 15 amino acids. CDR1 is SGHTA, CDR2 FQGNSA, per germline.

The V call is TRBV12-3 or TRBV12-4, the J call TRBJ1-2, with no clear D. Trimming stripped 5 bases from V and 6 bases from J, with 13 bases between. This CDR3 spans 13 amino acids. This chain's CDR3 is CASSVHPQDGYTF. For the CDR3, the DNA is TGTGCCAGCAGTGTACATCCCCAGGATGGCTACACCTTC.

For this clonotype: It may be a read error: a sequence one base away is much more abundant. The rearrangement joins TRBV4-3 to TRBJ2-3, with TRBD1 as a possible D gene (5 bases). Per the germline V gene, CDR1 is LGHNA and CDR2 is YSLEER. V shed 1 base and J shed 4 bases, with 15 bases lying between them. The CDR3 sequence is 16 residues long. The DNA of the CDR3 is TGCGCCAGCAGCCAAGGCTGGGGCGGTACCGCAGATACGCAGTATTTT. Protein: CASSQGWGGTADTQYF.

The chain couples TRBV5-6 to TRBJ2-1, with TRBD1 as a possible D gene (9 bases). Trimming left V 6 bases short and J 13 bases short, with 26 bases between. Germline V lookup: CDR1 SGHDT, CDR2 YYEEEE. The CDR3 covers 15 residues. Here the CDR3 reads CASTLAGQGQETQFF. The DNA of the CDR3 is TGTGCCAGCACCTTAGCGGGACAGGGTCAAGAGACCCAGTTCTTC.

A note on this clonotype: An end of the junction differs from the germline gene, which may be a read error. The chain employs TRBV6-1 and TRBJ1-2; TRBD1 matches 9 bases. The CDR3 consists of 15 residues. Germline V gene lookup returns CDR1 MNHNS and CDR2 SASEGT. The chain's CDR3 is CASSEARGQGYGYTF. In DNA, the CDR3 is TGTGCCAGTAGTGAAGCGCGAGGACAGGGGTATGGCTACACCTTC.

The chain carries TRBV28 and TRBJ2-5; D remains unclear. Between the trimmed V and J ends, which lost 4 bases and 7 bases, there was a span of 22 bases. The germline V gene encodes CDR1 MDHEN and CDR2 SYDVKM. The CDR3 is 16 residues long. Written as DNA, the CDR3 is TGTGCCAGCAGTTCGCCCACAGTTTCCTCTCGAGGGACCCAGTACTTC. Translated: CASSSPTVSSRGTQYF.

This rearrangement joins TRBV12-3 or TRBV12-4 to TRBJ2-3, with 8 bases matching TRBD2. Unmatched junction bases numbered 6, after V lost 6 bases and J lost 10 bases. The CDR3 is 12 residues long. The CDR3 is CASRISGDAQYF. Written as DNA, the CDR3 is TGTGCCAGCAGGATTAGCGGGGATGCGCAGTATTTT.

The rearrangement links TRBV7-9 to TRBJ2-1; TRBD1 matches at 8 bases. V was pared by 0 bases and J by 6 bases, with 4 bases of the junction left unmatched. The CDR3 totals 15 residues. CDR1 and CDR2 (germline): SEHNR, FQNEAQ (reference sequence). The CDR3 nucleotides are TGTGCCAGCAGCTTAGCAAGGGGACAGGTCAATGAGCAGTTCTTC. Protein: CASSLARGQVNEQFF.

This clonotype was observed many times. The chain combines TRBV12-3 or TRBV12-4 with TRBJ2-3; D gene unclear. This CDR3 comprises 13 residues. The V end lost 8 bases, the J end lost 1 base, and 10 bases lay between the germline ends. The DNA for the CDR3 is TGTGCCAGCCTGACATGGGGCACAGATACGCAGTATTTT. As protein: CASLTWGTDTQYF.

The rearrangement uses TRBV20-1 and TRBJ2-5, with a weak D call TRBD1 (6 bases). CDR1 and CDR2 from the germline V gene are DFQATT and SNEGSKA (reference sequence). The CDR3 totals 14 residues. V lost 3 bases and J 11 bases, leaving 22 bases between the germline ends. The CDR3 DNA sequence: TGCAGTGCTAGGCCCCAGGGGAGCAACAATGAGCAGTACTTC. It is translated as CSARPQGSNNEQYF.

This rearrangement joins TRBV7-3 to TRBJ2-3; D possibly corresponds to TRBD2 (6 bases). V lost 5 bases and J 6 bases, leaving 18 bases between the germline ends. The CDR3 consists of 15 residues. Germline assignment: CDR1 SGHTA and CDR2 FQGTGA. CDR3: CASSPMRGPKDTQYF. The CDR3, as DNA: TGTGCCAGCAGCCCCATGCGGGGACCTAAGGATACGCAGTATTTT.

This clonotype was found a few times. The rearrangement joins TRBV29-1 to TRBJ2-6, with a tentative D call TRBD1 (5 bases). The CDR3 contains 17 residues. Germline lookup yields CDR1 SQVTM and CDR2 ANQGSEA. V lost 0 bases to trimming and J lost 2 bases, with 14 bases between them. Here the CDR3 reads CSVEEYDRPTGANVLTF. CDR3 nucleotide sequence: TGCAGCGTTGAAGAATATGACAGACCTACTGGGGCCAACGTCCTGACTTTC.

This clonotype was counted a few times. In DNA form, the CDR3 reads TGTGCCAGCAGCGACGCTAGCCGTAGCACAGATACGCAGTATTTT. The encoded protein is CASSDASRSTDTQYF. This chain joins TRBV3-1 and TRBJ2-3; possible D gene TRBD2, 5 bases. The CDR3 loop spans 15 amino acids. Germline CDR1 is LGHDT and CDR2 is YNNKEL (reference sequence). The V end lost 5 bases, the J end lost 0 bases, and 12 bases lay between the germline ends.

The J gene is TRBJ1-2, the V gene TRBV28; D may be TRBD1 (5 bases). The CDR3 has 14 residues. V lost 6 bases, J lost 4 bases, and 15 bases lay in between. The germline V gene has CDR1 MDHEN and CDR2 SYDVKM. The CDR3 reads CASRGASKTYGYTF. The CDR3 DNA reads as TGTGCCAGCAGAGGGGCAAGCAAGACCTATGGCTACACCTTC.